These 19 T cell receptor beta chains originate from one sample sequenced in a study of somatic mutations in cytotoxic T cells in rheumatoid arthritis. Repertoires were generated with immunoSEQ multiplex PCR, while TCRdb's copy carries only in-frame clones and drops some. This sample has more than 20,000 clones, with more than 75% found just once. Sequencing used CD8+ T cells sorted from blood. These receptors all stem from a man aged 50 or older in good health.

The V and J genes are TRBV28 and TRBJ1-6; D unclear. V gave up 7 bases and J gave up 6 bases, with 13 bases separating them. Per germline, CDR1 MDHEN and CDR2 SYDVKM. CDR3 length: 14 residues. CDR3 sequence reads: CASTILHLNSPLHF. CDR3 DNA sequence: TGTGCCAGCACCATCCTCCACCTTAATTCACCCCTCCACTTT.

As to this clone: Other nucleotide sequences in the sample specify the same CDR3. Written as DNA, the CDR3 is TGTGCCAGCAGTCCCCGACTAGGAGGTTCCTACGAGCAGTACTTC. Its translation is CASSPRLGGSYEQYF. The chain couples TRBV27 to TRBJ2-7; D is perhaps TRBD2 (6 bases). The CDR3 has 15 residues. Between the trimmed V and J ends, which lost 5 bases and 1 base, there was a span of 15 bases. Germline V gives CDR1 MNHEY, CDR2 SMNVEV (reference sequence).

The chain is built from TRBV4-2 and TRBJ2-1; perhaps TRBD2 as D (7 bases). The CDR3 contains 16 residues. The germline V gene encodes CDR1 LGHNA and CDR2 YNFKEQ. V was trimmed by 8 bases and J by 9 bases, leaving 26 bases between them. CDR3 in DNA: TGTGCCAGCCGCACGCTAAGGGGGGAGGGTCTCGGTGAGCAGTTCTTC. It encodes CASRTLRGEGLGEQFF.

J is TRBJ2-7 and V is TRBV7-9; D ambiguous. Germline V gene sequence: CDR1 SEHNR, CDR2 FQNEAQ (reference sequence). This CDR3 spans 12 amino acids. V was shortened by 2 bases and J by 0 bases, with 2 bases between the two germline ends. The chain's CDR3 is CASSLSSYEQYF. The CDR3 DNA is TGTGCCAGCAGCTTAAGCTCCTACGAGCAGTACTTC.

This clone was counted only a few times. The V gene is TRBV4-2, the J gene TRBJ2-7; D gene uncertain. This CDR3 is 15 amino acids long. The V end was cut by 0 bases, the J end by 1 base, with 10 bases between. In germline, CDR1 is LGHNA, CDR2 YNFKEQ. In nucleotides, the CDR3 is TGTGCCAGCAGCCAAGACTTGGATAGTTCCTACGAGCAGTACTTC. Protein product: CASSQDLDSSYEQYF.

This clone appeared a single time. The chain combines TRBV7-8 with TRBJ2-3, with TRBD1 identical over 7 bases. There are 17 residues in the CDR3. J lost 3 bases, V lost 5 bases, and 14 bases had no gene match. In germline, CDR1 is SGHVS, CDR2 FQNEAQ. CDR3 protein: CASSPRPLTGSTDTQYF. DNA of the CDR3: TGTGCCAGCAGCCCACGCCCACTGACAGGGAGTACAGATACGCAGTATTTT.

The chain carries TRBV15 and TRBJ2-1; TRBD2 aligns across 12 bases. The junction had 0 bases not matched to a gene; V was cut back by 5 bases and J by 4 bases. Germline V gene data show CDR1 as LNHNV and CDR2 as YYDKDF (reference sequence). This CDR3 region has 14 residues. CDR3 residues: CATSGTSGYNEQFF. DNA of the CDR3: TGTGCCACCAGCGGGACTAGCGGGTACAATGAGCAGTTCTTC.

V is TRBV27 and J is TRBJ2-7; a possible D gene is TRBD2 (6 bases). Deletions cut 5 bases from V and 4 bases from J, with 15 bases between. The CDR3 contains 14 residues. In germline, CDR1 is MNHEY, CDR2 SMNVEV (reference sequence). In nucleotides, the CDR3 is TGTGCCAGCAGTCAGCGGGCAGGGTATTACGAGCAGTACTTC. Protein: CASSQRAGYYEQYF.

This chain links TRBV27 with TRBJ1-5; the D is unclear. CDR3 size: 13 residues. V lost 0 bases, J lost 6 bases, and 6 bases lay in between. The V gene's germline CDR1 is MNHEY and CDR2 SMNVEV (reference sequence). CDR3 residues: CASSLSAGQPQHF. For the CDR3, the DNA is TGTGCCAGCAGTTTATCGGCGGGTCAGCCCCAGCATTTT.

The chain employs TRBV16 and TRBJ1-2, with D possibly being TRBD1 (6 bases). Germline CDR1 is KGHSY and CDR2 is FQNENV. The V and J ends lost 0 bases and 0 bases respectively, with 14 bases between them. This CDR3 is built from 17 residues. This chain's CDR3 is CASSQSTRGRSNYGYTF. The CDR3 DNA reads as TGTGCCAGCAGCCAATCTACCAGGGGCAGATCTAACTATGGCTACACCTTC.

V gene TRBV11-3 combines with J gene TRBJ2-1, with 11 positions matching TRBD2. The V gene's germline CDR1 is SGHNT and CDR2 YENEEA. The J segment lost 4 bases and the V segment lost 5 bases, leaving 7 bases of the junction unmatched. This CDR3 contains 16 residues. The CDR3 DNA follows: TGTGCCAGCAGCGAGACGGGACTAGCGGCTTACAATGAGCAGTTCTTC. Translating gives CASSETGLAAYNEQFF.

The rearrangement joins TRBV30 to TRBJ2-1, with 10 positions matching TRBD2. The CDR3 spans 17 residues. Germline V gene sequence: CDR1 GTSNPN, CDR2 SVGIG (reference sequence). The junction had 17 bases not matched to a gene; V was cut back by 3 bases and J by 9 bases. DNA of the CDR3: TGTGCCTGGAGGGGGGCTAGCGGGAGAGTATCGGGGGTTGAGCAGTTCTTC. Its translation is CAWRGASGRVSGVEQFF.

The CDR3 here is CASSEGGRLSDEQFF. As DNA, the CDR3 is TGTGCCAGCAGTGAGGGGGGCAGGCTGAGCGATGAGCAGTTCTTC. The chain recombines TRBV2 with TRBJ2-1, with D perhaps being TRBD1 or TRBD2 (6 bases each). V was shortened by 3 bases and J by 8 bases, with 17 bases between the two germline ends. The germline gives CDR1 SNHLY, CDR2 FYNNEI. The CDR3 has 15 residues.

This clone was counted a few times. The genes are TRBV4-1 and TRBJ2-7, with 7 bases aligning to TRBD1. Germline loops: CDR1 MGHRA, CDR2 YSYEKL. The CDR3 contains 13 residues. Losses at the gene ends were 3 bases for V and 4 bases for J; bases not matched to a gene: 3. CDR3 protein: CASSQKTGYEQYF. CDR3 nucleotides: TGCGCCAGCAGCCAGAAGACAGGGTACGAGCAGTACTTC.

The chain employs TRBV28 and TRBJ2-7; D might be TRBD1 or TRBD2, each matching 7 bases. The V gene lost 6 bases and the J gene lost 7 bases, with 40 bases spanning the gap. This CDR3 region has 21 residues. The germline V gene has CDR1 MDHEN and CDR2 SYDVKM. The CDR3 is CASSPRLGTASLRGGPTEQYF. Written as DNA, the CDR3 is TGTGCCAGCAGCCCCCGTCTGGGGACAGCCTCACTAAGGGGAGGGCCGACGGAGCAGTACTTC. Looking up the rest from reference TRBV28 and TRBJ2-7 gives the full variable domain: DVKVTQSSRYLVKRTGEKVFLECVQDMDHENMFWYRQDPGLGLRLIYFSYDVKMKEKGDIPEGYSVSREKKERFSLILESASTNQTSMYLCASSPRLGTASLRGGPTEQYFGPGTRLTVT.

The V and J genes are TRBV6-1 and TRBJ2-7; 9 bases are shared with TRBD1. The CDR3 has 15 amino acids. Per germline, CDR1 MNHNS and CDR2 SASEGT. V lost 0 bases and J lost 6; bases outside the gene matches: 6. The chain's CDR3 is CASSEALQGAVEQYF. The CDR3 DNA reads TGTGCCAGCAGTGAAGCATTACAGGGGGCGGTCGAGCAGTACTTC.

The CDR3 protein is CASSIGLAGSLGNEQFF. The DNA for the CDR3 is TGTGCCAGCAGCATCGGACTAGCGGGATCATTGGGCAATGAGCAGTTCTTC. This chain connects TRBV21-1 to TRBJ2-1; the D segment call TRBD2 is taken from the table without a DNA check. TRBV21-1 corresponds to a pseudogene. CDR3 length: 17 amino acids.

The genes are TRBV6-1 and TRBJ2-7, with D uncertain. The germline V gene has CDR1 MNHNS and CDR2 SASEGT. CDR3 length: 14 residues. Between the trimmed V and J ends, which lost 3 bases and 3 bases, there was a span of 12 bases. The CDR3 DNA sequence: TGTGCCAGCAGTGAGTTAGGACCCTACTACGAGCAGTACTTC. Translating gives CASSELGPYYEQYF.

The chain links TRBV6-5 to TRBJ1-2; a possible D gene is TRBD1 (6 bases). Germline loops: CDR1 MNHEY, CDR2 SVGAGI. Trimming removed 2 bases at V and 5 bases at J, with 15 bases between. This CDR3 is 15 amino acids long. For the CDR3, the DNA is TGTGCCAGCAGTTACACCACAGGGTTGGGGTATGGCTACACCTTC. Translated: CASSYTTGLGYGYTF.